This passage covers 13 T cell receptor beta chains from one sample sequenced in a study of blood T cell repertoires in COVID-19. This table comes from immunoSEQ multiplex PCR, and its TCRdb copy is limited to in-frame clones, with some not included. The data contain over 80,000 clones, 80% to 90% of them singletons. Sequencing was performed on peripheral blood. These receptors all stem from a woman aged 55-69 years with acute or convalescent COVID-19.

On this clone: The identical CDR3 is also encoded by other nucleotide sequences in the sample. CDR3 residues: CASSFERGNNEQFF. The CDR3 DNA reads TGCGCCAGCAGCTTTGAGCGGGGGAACAATGAGCAGTTCTTC. This chain links TRBV5-1 with TRBJ2-1; TRBD2 aligns across 8 bases. The V gene end was trimmed by 2 bases and the J gene end by 5 bases; junction bases not matched to a gene: 3. CDR1 is SGHRS, CDR2 YFSETQ, per germline. There are 14 residues in the CDR3.

This rearrangement joins TRBV3-1 (or the pseudogene TRBV3-2) to TRBJ2-3; 10 positions match TRBD2. V was pared by 8 bases and J by 1 base, with 3 bases of the junction left unmatched. CDR3 size: 14 residues. The germline V gene encodes CDR1 LGHDT and CDR2 YNNKEL (reference sequence). The CDR3 here is CASSGTSGTDTQYF. The CDR3 DNA follows: TGTGCCAGCTCCGGGACTAGCGGCACAGATACGCAGTATTTT.

The chain combines TRBV30 with TRBJ1-6; a possible D gene is TRBD1 (5 bases). Germline lookup yields CDR1 GTSNPN and CDR2 SVGIG (reference sequence). Trimming shortened V by 3 bases and J by 6 bases, and 15 bases separated the two germline ends. The CDR3 extends over 15 amino acids. CDR3 protein: CAWRTWEGRNSPLHF. CDR3 DNA sequence: TGTGCCTGGAGGACCTGGGAGGGGCGTAATTCACCCCTCCACTTT.

The chain couples TRBV10-3 to TRBJ1-5; D possibly corresponds to TRBD1 (5 bases). Trimming stripped 0 bases from V and 2 bases from J, with 8 bases between. From germline, CDR1 is ENHRY and CDR2 SYGVKD. The CDR3 extends over 15 amino acids. The CDR3 sequence: CAISESQGGNQPQHF. Written as DNA, the CDR3 is TGTGCCATCAGTGAGTCCCAGGGTGGCAATCAGCCCCAGCATTTT.

The genes are TRBV5-6 and TRBJ1-6; 7 nucleotides line up with TRBD1. This CDR3 spans 15 amino acids. V lost 0 bases to trimming and J lost 7 bases; unmatched junction nucleotides: 4. The germline gives CDR1 SGHDT, CDR2 YYEEEE. CDR3 DNA: TGTGCCAGCAGCTTGGTGGACAGGATCAATTCACCCCTCCACTTT. Translated, it gives CASSLVDRINSPLHF.

The chain couples TRBV12-3 or TRBV12-4 to TRBJ2-1, with TRBD2 identical over 7 bases. With 4 bases clipped from V and 3 bases from J, the junction kept 0 bases outside the gene matches. CDR3 size: 13 residues. The CDR3 is CASSWGGYNEQFF. In nucleotides, the CDR3 is TGTGCCAGCAGTTGGGGGGGCTACAATGAGCAGTTCTTC.

The rearrangement uses TRBV10-3 and TRBJ2-2, with D possibly being TRBD1 (5 bases). Germline CDR1 reads ENHRY; CDR2 reads SYGVKD. This CDR3 comprises 16 residues. V was cut by 0 bases and J by 1 base, with 9 bases left in between. The CDR3 region is CAISESVGVNTGELFF. The CDR3 DNA reads TGTGCCATCAGTGAGTCGGTAGGGGTGAACACCGGGGAGCTGTTTTTT.

This clone has just a few counts. The V gene is TRBV5-6, the J gene TRBJ2-3; D gene unclear. The ends were cut back, 2 bases at V and 6 bases at J, with 7 bases in the middle. Per germline, CDR1 SGHDT and CDR2 YYEEEE. CDR3 size: 12 residues. The CDR3 loop is CASSFRWDTQYF. The CDR3, as DNA: TGTGCCAGCAGCTTTAGATGGGATACGCAGTATTTT. The whole variable domain, remainder taken from reference TRBV5-6 and TRBJ2-3, is DAGVTQSPTHLIKTRGQQVTLRCSPKSGHDTVSWYQQALGQGPQFIFQYYEEEERQRGNFPDRFSGHQFPNYSSELNVNALLLGDSALYLCASSFRWDTQYFGPGTRLTVL.

J is TRBJ2-3 and V is TRBV7-3; 7 bases fit TRBD1. With V trimmed by 5 bases and J by 4 bases, 9 bases remained unmatched. Germline loops: CDR1 SGHTA, CDR2 FQGTGA. This CDR3 contains 15 residues. The CDR3 nucleotides are TGTGCCAGCAGCGTCTCCGCTACAGGGGCAGATACGCAGTATTTT. This encodes CASSVSATGADTQYF.

This clone was seen only once. The chain recombines TRBV29-1 with TRBJ2-3; tentatively, D is TRBD1 (5 bases). Germline lookup yields CDR1 SQVTM and CDR2 ANQGSEA. The V gene lost 4 bases and the J gene lost 6 bases, with 8 bases spanning the gap. There are 11 residues in the CDR3. The CDR3 protein is CSVAGSDTQYF. The CDR3 DNA follows: TGCAGCGTTGCAGGGTCGGATACGCAGTATTTT.

Ten or more counts support this clone. The chain joins TRBV24-1 to TRBJ1-5; no reliable D call. The CDR3 is 13 amino acids. V lost 4 bases and J 3 bases, leaving 6 bases between the germline ends. In germline, CDR1 is KGHDR, CDR2 SFDVKD. The CDR3 DNA is TGTGCCACCAGTGACCGTAACAATCAGCCCCAGCATTTT. Protein product: CATSDRNNQPQHF.

This chain connects TRBV7-9 to TRBJ1-2; TRBD1 agrees at 9 bases. V lost 5 bases and J lost 4; bases outside the gene matches: 5. CDR1 SEHNR and CDR2 FQNEAQ come from the germline V gene (reference sequence). This CDR3 comprises 14 residues. For the CDR3, the DNA is TGTGCCAGCAGCCAGGGACAGGGTGCCTATGGCTACACCTTC. It translates to CASSQGQGAYGYTF.

J is TRBJ2-1 and V is TRBV13; 12 nucleotides align to TRBD2. V gave up 0 bases and J gave up 4 bases; unmatched junction bases: 1. This CDR3 contains 16 residues. The V gene's germline CDR1 is PRHDT and CDR2 FYEKMQ (reference sequence). CDR3 residues: CASSLGTSGGYNEQFF. CDR3 nucleotide sequence: TGTGCCAGCAGCTTAGGGACTAGCGGGGGATACAATGAGCAGTTCTTC. Using reference TRBV13 and TRBJ2-1 for the parts outside the CDR3, the full variable domain is AAGVIQSPRHLIKEKRETATLKCYPIPRHDTVYWYQQGPGQDPQFLISFYEKMQSDKGSIPDRFSAQQFSDYHSELNMSSLELGDSALYFCASSLGTSGGYNEQFFGPGTRLTVL.